The 15 T cell receptor beta chains in this list originate from one sample, sequenced in a study of CXCR3-negative and CXCR3-positive naive CD8 T cells. UMI-labeled TRB cDNA libraries were prepared by 5' RACE. Reanalyzing the 5' RACE reads, TCRdb keeps one entry per CDR3 protein, without DNA. The clone table shows around 48,000 distinct CDR3 sequences, with the ten largest holding over 12%. Sequencing was carried out using memory CD8+ T cells from blood. The receptors here all came from a human donor in good health. Some clones in this sample may be carry-over from other donors' samples.

The genes are TRBV20-1 and TRBJ2-2; as DNA is missing, the TRBD2 call by TCRdb cannot be tested. This CDR3 has 16 amino acids. From germline, CDR1 is DFQATT and CDR2 SNEGSKA (reference sequence). The CDR3 region is CSARSVLAGETGELFF.

This chain joins TRBV6-2 or TRBV6-3 and TRBJ2-7; TCRdb outputs TRBD1, but without DNA this stays unchecked. The germline V gene encodes CDR1 MNHEY and CDR2 SVGEGT. This CDR3 contains 14 residues. The CDR3 protein is CASNGDLSSYEQYF.

This rearrangement joins TRBV15 to TRBJ1-5; as DNA is missing, the TRBD1 call by TCRdb cannot be tested. This CDR3 spans 15 amino acids. CDR1 and CDR2 from the germline V gene are LNHNV and YYDKDF (reference sequence). The CDR3 loop reads CATSRDLSPNQPQHF.

V and J are TRBV5-5 and TRBJ2-1. This CDR3 region has 11 residues. CDR1 SGHKS and CDR2 YYEKEE come from the germline V gene (reference sequence). The CDR3 here is CASSWTDEQFF.

The CDR3: CSAPGLAGRMDEQFF. V usage is TRBV20-1 and J usage is TRBJ2-1; TCRdb proposes TRBD2, but this gene call is untestable without DNA. The length of the CDR3 is 15 residues. CDR1 is DFQATT and CDR2 is SNEGSKA in the germline V gene (reference sequence).

J is TRBJ2-7 and V is TRBV4-2; the TRBD1 assignment by TCRdb is unverifiable without DNA. From germline, CDR1 is LGHNA and CDR2 YNFKEQ. This CDR3 spans 17 amino acids. This chain's CDR3 is CASSQDSKGQRSYEQYF.

V gene TRBV29-1 combines with J gene TRBJ1-1; the D gene TCRdb calls, TRBD1, cannot be checked with no DNA. This CDR3 has 14 residues. Germline V gene data show CDR1 as SQVTM and CDR2 as ANQGSEA. The CDR3 protein is CSVEDRGTNTEAFF.

The rearrangement links TRBV27 to TRBJ2-3; the TCRdb D gene call, TRBD1, has no DNA to confirm it. CDR1 and CDR2 from the germline V gene are MNHEY and SMNVEV (reference sequence). The CDR3 consists of 14 residues. CDR3 in amino acids: CASSSTGLGDTQYF.

J is TRBJ2-7 and V is TRBV6-2 or TRBV6-3; TCRdb reports TRBD1, a call that lacks DNA to check it against. Per germline, CDR1 MNHEY and CDR2 SVGEGT. CDR3 length equals 12 residues. The chain's CDR3 is CASSYLGDEQYF.

The chain recombines TRBV2 with TRBJ2-1; TCRdb calls TRBD2, which cannot be checked without DNA. The CDR3 spans 18 residues. CDR1 and CDR2 (germline): SNHLY, FYNNEI. The CDR3 sequence: CASSEAGRRGNFLNEQFF.

This chain joins TRBV7-9 and TRBJ2-5; the D call of TRBD2 rests on TCRdb alone, since no DNA is present to check it. The CDR3 runs 15 residues. The germline V gene has CDR1 SEHNR and CDR2 FQNEAQ (reference sequence). The CDR3 loop is CASCEAGGLGETQYF.

V and J are TRBV5-6 and TRBJ1-6. The CDR3 has 14 residues. Germline values: CDR1 SGHDT, CDR2 YYEEEE. The CDR3 is CASSLFGANSPLHF. Full variable domain (remainder filled in from reference TRBV5-6 and TRBJ1-6): DAGVTQSPTHLIKTRGQQVTLRCSPKSGHDTVSWYQQALGQGPQFIFQYYEEEERQRGNFPDRFSGHQFPNYSSELNVNALLLGDSALYLCASSLFGANSPLHFGNGTRLTVT.

V usage is TRBV28 and J usage is TRBJ1-5; lacking DNA, the TRBD1 call made by TCRdb goes unchecked. CDR3 length equals 14 residues. In germline, CDR1 is MDHEN, CDR2 SYDVKM. The CDR3: CASTLTGINQPQHF.

This chain links TRBV15 with TRBJ1-1; the D call from TCRdb, TRBD1, cannot be confirmed without DNA. There are 12 residues in the CDR3. The germline V gene has CDR1 LNHNV and CDR2 YYDKDF (reference sequence). This chain's CDR3 is CATSDRNTEAFF.

This chain connects TRBV4-1 to TRBJ2-1; checking the TCRdb D call of TRBD2 is not possible without DNA. The CDR3 length is 12 residues. Germline V gene data show CDR1 as MGHRA and CDR2 as YSYEKL. CDR3 region: CASSQRENEQFF.